The next 5 T cell receptor beta chains were all read from a single sample in a study of molecular identifiers for immune sequencing clone quantification (dated by TCRdb to 2016 to 2019). Library preparation was by PCR. Sequencing instrument: Illumina HiSeq 4000. TCRdb cleaned the public reads at Q25 with fastp, built clones with MiXCR and kept in-frame beta chains. Each entry is one CDR3 protein sequence, shown with its most common DNA and genes. A total of some 320,000 distinct CDR3 sequences appear in this sample, 20% to 25% of them only once. In total, the top ten clones hold 0.7% to 0.9% of the sample. Sequenced sample: naive CD8+ T cells from blood, with Jurkat cell RNA spiked in. The cell subset or site label, read with the paper, signifies: FACS-sorted CD8+CD4-CCR7+CD45RA+ naive T cells. These receptors were taken from a human donor in good health. Some libraries in this study had Jurkat cell RNA spiked in.

The sample holds many counts of this clonotype. The rearrangement uses TRBV28 and TRBJ2-3; no reliable D call. Trimming shortened V by 5 bases and J by 6 bases, and 12 bases separated the two germline ends. The CDR3 covers 13 residues. Germline lookup yields CDR1 MDHEN and CDR2 SYDVKM. The DNA of the CDR3 is TGTGCCAGCAGTCACTATACCACTGATACGCAGTATTTT. It yields the protein CASSHYTTDTQYF.

This clonotype was seen many times. V usage is TRBV7-2 and J usage is TRBJ2-7, with TRBD2 as a possible D gene (5 bases). Trimming left V 0 bases short and J 0 bases short, with 15 bases between. This CDR3 region has 17 residues. Germline lookup yields CDR1 SGHTA and CDR2 FQGNSA. The CDR3 DNA follows: TGTGCCAGCAGCTTAGCGCCGGCTAGCCCGAGCTCCTACGAGCAGTACTTC. Translation gives CASSLAPASPSSYEQYF.

Remarks on this clonotype: At one end, the junction sequence differs from germline, possibly due to a read error. CDR3 region: CASSHELAGGPDEQSF. DNA of the CDR3: TGTGCCAGCAGTCATGAACTAGCGGGGGGGCCGGATGAGCAGTCCTTC. The rearrangement links TRBV27 to TRBJ2-1, with 13 nucleotides matching TRBD2. The CDR3 totals 16 residues. Germline CDR1 reads MNHEY; CDR2 reads SMNVEV (reference sequence).

This sequence joins TRBV13 and TRBJ2-3, with a tentative D call TRBD2 (5 bases). CDR3 length: 18 residues. V shed 5 bases and J shed 0 bases, with 21 bases lying between them. CDR1 is PRHDT, CDR2 FYEKMQ, per germline (reference sequence). Here the CDR3 reads CASSPPGVGDESTDTQYF. The CDR3 nucleotides are TGTGCCAGCAGCCCCCCCGGGGTGGGCGACGAAAGCACAGATACGCAGTATTTT.

The chain has TRBV4-3 and TRBJ2-7, with D tentatively TRBD2 (5 bases). Germline-derived CDR1 and CDR2 are LGHNA and YSLEER. The CDR3 covers 17 residues. V was shortened by 0 bases and J by 6 bases, with 21 bases between the two germline ends. CDR3 sequence: CASSQDINQRSAFEQYF. In DNA, the CDR3 is TGCGCCAGCAGCCAAGATATTAATCAGCGGAGCGCCTTCGAGCAGTACTTC.